The clone carrying this TCR beta chain has only a few counts. Its antigen is undetermined. The data are from a study of early T cells in non-severe SARS-CoV-2 infection. At the level of the study: Sequencing used unsorted whole-blood bulk RNA, so chains lack pairing. Broader study findings: Sequences matched to VDJdb favored anti-spike CD8 responses, while private and CD4 specificities were missed.

In germline, CDR1 is MNHNY, CDR2 SVGAGI (reference sequence). V lost 6 bases to trimming and J lost 2 bases, with 11 bases between them. The CDR3 totals 14 residues. TCRdb ran MiXCR on the 5' RACE reads and lists one entry per CDR3 protein. This table has roughly 56,000 distinct CDR3 sequences, less than 10% appearing once. Sequencing was carried out using whole blood. The chain is built from TRBV6-6 and TRBJ2-1, with D perhaps matching TRBD1 or TRBD2 (5 bases each). The TCR comes from an adult who was a healthcare worker with PCR-confirmed SARS-CoV-2 infection or an uninfected control (not recorded which). The CDR3 DNA sequence: TGTGCCAGCAGCCGGCAGGGACCCTACAATGAGCAGTTCTTC. Its translation: CASSRQGPYNEQFF.